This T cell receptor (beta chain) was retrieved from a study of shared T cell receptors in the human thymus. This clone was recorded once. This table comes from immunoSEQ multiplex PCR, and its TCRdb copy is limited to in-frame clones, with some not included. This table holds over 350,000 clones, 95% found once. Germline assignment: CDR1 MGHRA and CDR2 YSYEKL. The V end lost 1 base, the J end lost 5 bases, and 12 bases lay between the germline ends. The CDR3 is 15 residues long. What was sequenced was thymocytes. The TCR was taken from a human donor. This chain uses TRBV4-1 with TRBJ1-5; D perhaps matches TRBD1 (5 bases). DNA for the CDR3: TGCGCCAGCAGCCAAGGGGGCAACCCGGATCAGCCCCAGCATTTT. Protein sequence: CASSQGGNPDQPQHF.